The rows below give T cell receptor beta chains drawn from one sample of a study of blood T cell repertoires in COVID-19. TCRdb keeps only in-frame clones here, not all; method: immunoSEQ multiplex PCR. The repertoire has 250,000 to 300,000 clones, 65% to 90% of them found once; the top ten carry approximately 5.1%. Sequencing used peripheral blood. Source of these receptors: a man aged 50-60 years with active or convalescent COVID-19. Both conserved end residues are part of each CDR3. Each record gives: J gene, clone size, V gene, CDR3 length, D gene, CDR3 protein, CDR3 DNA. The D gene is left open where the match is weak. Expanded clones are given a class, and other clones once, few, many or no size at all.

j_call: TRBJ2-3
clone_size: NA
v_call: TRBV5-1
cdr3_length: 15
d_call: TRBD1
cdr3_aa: CASSISGQVTDTQYF
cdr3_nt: TGCGCCAGCAGCATATCGGGACAGGTCACAGATACGCAGTATTTT

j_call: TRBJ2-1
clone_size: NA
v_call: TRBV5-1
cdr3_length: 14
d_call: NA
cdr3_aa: CASGTGETGNEQFF
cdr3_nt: TGCGCCAGCGGCACGGGGGAAACGGGCAATGAGCAGTTCTTC

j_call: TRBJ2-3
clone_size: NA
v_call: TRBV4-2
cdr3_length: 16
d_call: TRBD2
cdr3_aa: CASSQVSGGSGDTQYF
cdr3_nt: TGTGCCAGCAGCCAAGTCTCGGGAGGCAGCGGAGATACGCAGTATTTT

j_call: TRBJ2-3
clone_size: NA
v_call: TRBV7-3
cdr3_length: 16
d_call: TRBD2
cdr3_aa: CASSSPGLAMADTQYF
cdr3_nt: TGTGCCAGCAGCTCGCCGGGACTAGCAATGGCAGATACGCAGTATTTT

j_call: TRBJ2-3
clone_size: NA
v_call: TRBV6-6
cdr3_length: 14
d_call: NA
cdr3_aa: CASRRGRVIDTQYF
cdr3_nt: TGTGCCAGCAGGCGGGGTAGGGTTATAGATACGCAGTATTTT

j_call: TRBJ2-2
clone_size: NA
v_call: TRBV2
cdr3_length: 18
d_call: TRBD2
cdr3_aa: CASSEAGLAGGNTGELFF
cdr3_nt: TGTGCCAGCAGTGAAGCGGGTCTAGCGGGAGGGAACACCGGGGAGCTGTTTTTT

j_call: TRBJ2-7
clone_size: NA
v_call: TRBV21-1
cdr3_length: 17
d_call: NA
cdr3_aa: CASPGNRMERYSYEQYF
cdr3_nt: TGTGCCAGCCCCGGAAACAGAATGGAAAGGTACTCCTACGAGCAGTACTTC

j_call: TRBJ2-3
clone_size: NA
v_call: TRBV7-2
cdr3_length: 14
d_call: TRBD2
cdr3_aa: CASSARLAPDTQYF
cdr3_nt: TGTGCCAGCAGCGCTCGACTAGCGCCAGATACGCAGTATTTT

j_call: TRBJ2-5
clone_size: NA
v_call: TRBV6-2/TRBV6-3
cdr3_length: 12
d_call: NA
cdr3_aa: CASSYPGETQYF
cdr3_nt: TGTGCCAGCAGTTACCCGGGGGAGACCCAGTACTTC

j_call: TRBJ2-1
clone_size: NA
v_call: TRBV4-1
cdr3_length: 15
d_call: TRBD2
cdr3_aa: CASSQADGRDNEQFF
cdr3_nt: TGCGCCAGCAGCCAAGCCGACGGGAGGGACAATGAGCAGTTCTTC

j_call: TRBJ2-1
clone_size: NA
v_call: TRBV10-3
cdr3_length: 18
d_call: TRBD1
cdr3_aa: CAISESSPDRVGYNEQFF
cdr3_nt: TGTGCCATCAGTGAGTCGAGTCCGGACAGGGTGGGCTACAATGAGCAGTTCTTC

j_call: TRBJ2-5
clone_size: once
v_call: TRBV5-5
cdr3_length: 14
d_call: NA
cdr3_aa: CASSPTTGQETQYF
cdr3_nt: TGTGCCAGCAGCCCGACTACAGGGCAAGAGACCCAGTACTTC

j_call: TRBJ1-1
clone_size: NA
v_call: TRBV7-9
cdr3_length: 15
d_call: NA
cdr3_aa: CASSLSRGGNTEAFF
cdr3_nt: TGTGCCAGCAGCCTGTCAAGAGGGGGGAACACTGAAGCTTTCTTT

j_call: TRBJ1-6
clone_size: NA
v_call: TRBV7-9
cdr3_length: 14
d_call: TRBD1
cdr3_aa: CASSTTGGNSPLHF
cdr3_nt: TGTGCCAGCAGTACGACAGGGGGAAATTCACCCCTCCACTTT

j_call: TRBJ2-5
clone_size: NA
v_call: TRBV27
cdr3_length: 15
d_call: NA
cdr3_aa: CASSRTRRAGETQYF
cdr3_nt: TGTGCCAGCAGCCGCACCCGGAGGGCCGGAGAGACCCAGTACTTC

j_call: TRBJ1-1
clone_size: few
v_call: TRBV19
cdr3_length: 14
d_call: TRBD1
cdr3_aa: CASTETGSPIEAFF
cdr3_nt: TGTGCCAGTACCGAGACAGGGAGCCCGATAGAAGCTTTCTTT

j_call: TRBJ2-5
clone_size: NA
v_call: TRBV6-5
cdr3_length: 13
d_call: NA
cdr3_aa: CASSGGYQETQYF
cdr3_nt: TGTGCCAGCTCTGGAGGGTACCAAGAGACCCAGTACTTC

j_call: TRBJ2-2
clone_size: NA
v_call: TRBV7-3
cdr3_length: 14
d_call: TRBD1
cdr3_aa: CASSRQGSTGELFF
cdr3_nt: TGTGCCAGCAGCCGACAGGGGAGCACCGGGGAGCTGTTTTTT

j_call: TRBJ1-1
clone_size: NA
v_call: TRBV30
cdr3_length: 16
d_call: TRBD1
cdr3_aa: CAWLGTGGPEGDEAFF
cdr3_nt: TGTGCCTGGCTCGGGACAGGGGGACCCGAGGGTGATGAAGCTTTCTTT

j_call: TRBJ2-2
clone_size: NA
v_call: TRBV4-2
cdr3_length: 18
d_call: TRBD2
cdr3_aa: CASSQDLASGRSGGELFF
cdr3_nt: TGTGCCAGCAGCCAAGACCTCGCTAGCGGGAGATCTGGCGGGGAGCTGTTTTTT

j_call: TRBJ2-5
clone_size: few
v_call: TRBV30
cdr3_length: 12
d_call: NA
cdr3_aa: CAWRTVAGTQYF
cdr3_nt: TGTGCCTGGAGGACAGTGGCAGGGACCCAGTACTTC

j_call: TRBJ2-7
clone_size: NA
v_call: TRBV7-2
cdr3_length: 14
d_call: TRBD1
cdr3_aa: CASSLGDSSYEQYF
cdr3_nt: TGTGCCAGCAGCTTAGGGGACAGCTCCTACGAGCAGTACTTC

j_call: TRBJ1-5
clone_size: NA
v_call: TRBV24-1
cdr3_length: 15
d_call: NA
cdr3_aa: CATSDATGPNQPQHF
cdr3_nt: TGTGCCACCAGTGACGCCACAGGGCCAAATCAGCCCCAGCATTTT

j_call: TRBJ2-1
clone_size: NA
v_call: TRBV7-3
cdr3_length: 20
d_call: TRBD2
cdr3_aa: CASSKGARGGVAGEYNEQFF
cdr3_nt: TGTGCCAGCAGCAAGGGGGCCAGGGGAGGCGTAGCGGGAGAGTACAATGAGCAGTTCTTC

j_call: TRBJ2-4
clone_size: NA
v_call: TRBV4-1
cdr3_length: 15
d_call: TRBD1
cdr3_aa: CASSQDWDRGGIQYF
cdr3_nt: TGCGCCAGCAGCCAAGATTGGGACAGGGGGGGCATTCAGTACTTC

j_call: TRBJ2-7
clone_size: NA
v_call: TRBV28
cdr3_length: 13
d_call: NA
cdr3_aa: CASSSSSSREQYF
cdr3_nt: TGTGCCAGCAGTTCCTCATCCTCCCGGGAGCAGTACTTC

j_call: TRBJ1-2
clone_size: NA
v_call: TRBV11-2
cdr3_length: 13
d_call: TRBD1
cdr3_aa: CASSKDRGYGYTF
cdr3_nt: TGTGCCAGCAGTAAGGACAGGGGCTATGGCTACACCTTC

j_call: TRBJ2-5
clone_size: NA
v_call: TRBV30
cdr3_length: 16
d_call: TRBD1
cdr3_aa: CASNSGTGGARETQYF
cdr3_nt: TGTGCCTCCAATTCCGGGACAGGGGGCGCCCGGGAGACCCAGTACTTC

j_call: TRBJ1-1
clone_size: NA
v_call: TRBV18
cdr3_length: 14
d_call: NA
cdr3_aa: CASSWGGREGEAFF
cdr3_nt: TGTGCCAGCTCATGGGGCGGCAGGGAGGGTGAAGCTTTCTTT

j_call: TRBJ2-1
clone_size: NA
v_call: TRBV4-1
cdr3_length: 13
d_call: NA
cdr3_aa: CASSQDHRVEQFF
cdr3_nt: TGCGCCAGCAGCCAAGATCACCGGGTTGAGCAGTTCTTC

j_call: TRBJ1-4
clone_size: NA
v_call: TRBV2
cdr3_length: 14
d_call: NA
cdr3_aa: CASSPDTRGEKLFF
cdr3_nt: TGTGCCAGCAGCCCAGATACGCGGGGTGAAAAACTGTTTTTT

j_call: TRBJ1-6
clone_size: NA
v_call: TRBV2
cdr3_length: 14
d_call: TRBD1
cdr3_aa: CASSVRDRNSPLHF
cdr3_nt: TGTGCCAGCAGTGTAAGGGACAGAAATTCACCCCTCCACTTT

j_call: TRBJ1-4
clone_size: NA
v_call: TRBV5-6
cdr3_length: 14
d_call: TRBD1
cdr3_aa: CASSPTGDTEKLFF
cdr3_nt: TGTGCCAGCAGCCCGACAGGGGACACTGAAAAACTGTTTTTT

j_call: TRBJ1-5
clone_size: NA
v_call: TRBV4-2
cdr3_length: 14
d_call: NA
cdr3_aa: CASSQDERGQPQHF
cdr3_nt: TGTGCCAGCAGCCAAGATGAAAGAGGTCAGCCCCAGCATTTT

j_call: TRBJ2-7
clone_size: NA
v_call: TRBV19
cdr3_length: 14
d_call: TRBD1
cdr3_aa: CASSNRQGLYEQYF
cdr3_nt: TGTGCCAGTAGTAACCGACAGGGGCTCTACGAGCAGTACTTC

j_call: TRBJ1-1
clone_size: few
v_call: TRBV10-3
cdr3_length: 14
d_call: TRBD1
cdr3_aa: CAISGGTGVAEAFF
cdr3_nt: TGTGCCATCAGCGGCGGGACAGGGGTTGCTGAAGCTTTCTTT

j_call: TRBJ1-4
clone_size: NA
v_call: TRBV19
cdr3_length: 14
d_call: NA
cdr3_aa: CASSMREGWEKLFF
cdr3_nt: TGTGCCAGTAGTATGAGGGAAGGTTGGGAAAAACTGTTTTTT